The 24 T cell receptor beta chains below were found in one sample sequenced in a study of blood T cell repertoires in COVID-19. Measured with immunoSEQ multiplex PCR; TCRdb has only the in-frame clones, and not every one. The data contain roughly 100,000 clones, about 64% of them singletons. Source material: peripheral blood. The receptors were sampled from a human donor with acute or convalescent COVID-19. The donor label of this sample is uncertain.

V is TRBV2 and J is TRBJ2-1, with D unclear. The germline CDR1 and CDR2 sequences are SNHLY and FYNNEI. The CDR3 is 14 residues long. V shed 2 bases and J shed 9 bases, with 14 bases lying between them. The DNA for the CDR3 is TGTGCCAGCAGTGAATTGGGCCCCCGGCGTGAGCAGTTCTTC. This codes for CASSELGPRREQFF.

The V gene is TRBV6-1, the J gene TRBJ2-7; 10 bases line up with TRBD1. Germline CDR1 is MNHNS and CDR2 is SASEGT. The ends lost 0 bases at V and 2 bases at J; junction bases unmatched: 1. This CDR3 has 15 residues. The CDR3 sequence: CASSEATGGPYEQYF. The CDR3 region has the DNA TGTGCCAGCAGTGAAGCGACAGGGGGCCCCTACGAGCAGTACTTC.

This chain uses TRBV7-6 with TRBJ2-1, with 7 bases fitting TRBD2. The CDR3 covers 12 residues. V trimming: 0 bases; J trimming: 11 bases; junction bases outside the gene matches: 1. In germline, CDR1 is SGHVS, CDR2 FNYEAQ. The CDR3 DNA sequence: TGTGCCAGCAGCTTAGCGGGGGGGAAGCAGTTCTTC. It translates to CASSLAGGKQFF.

The chain combines TRBV7-9 with TRBJ2-1; 10 positions match TRBD1. With 5 bases clipped from V and 13 bases from J, the junction kept 2 bases outside the gene matches. CDR1 SEHNR and CDR2 FQNEAQ come from the germline V gene (reference sequence). The CDR3 spans 11 residues. The CDR3 DNA follows: TGTGCCAGCAGCAGGGACAGGGGACAGTTCTTC. The encoded protein is CASSRDRGQFF.

This chain links TRBV9 with TRBJ1-2; D call uncertain. This CDR3 comprises 15 residues. CDR1 and CDR2 (germline): SGDLS, YYNGEE. Trimming stripped 4 bases from V and 7 bases from J, with 20 bases between. CDR3 sequence: CASSPQSAGLFGYTF. The CDR3 DNA sequence: TGTGCCAGCAGCCCGCAGAGTGCGGGGTTGTTTGGCTACACCTTC.

This clone was observed a few times. The V gene is TRBV18, the J gene TRBJ2-3, with D unclear. The CDR3 has 13 residues. The V gene lost 3 bases and the J gene lost 6 bases, with 10 bases spanning the gap. CDR1 is KGHSH and CDR2 is LQKENI in the germline V gene. CDR3 nucleotides: TGTGCCAGCTCACCGGCGGTCACGGATACGCAGTATTTT. Its protein is CASSPAVTDTQYF.

The chain has TRBV7-9 and TRBJ1-1, with a weak D call TRBD1 (5 bases). CDR3 length equals 12 residues. Germline V gives CDR1 SEHNR, CDR2 FQNEAQ (reference sequence). Trimming pared 5 bases from V and 8 bases from J, leaving 12 bases between. For the CDR3, the DNA is TGTGCCAGCAGCCCTTCGGGGGGGGAAGCTTTCTTT. Translated: CASSPSGGEAFF. The full variable domain, with the rest looked up from reference TRBV7-9 and TRBJ1-1, is DTGVSQNPRHKITKRGQNVTFRCDPISEHNRLYWYRQTLGQGPEFLTYFQNEAQLEKSRLLSDRFSAERPKGSFSTLEIQRTEQGDSAMYLCASSPSGGEAFFGQGTRLTVV.

The rearrangement joins TRBV2 to TRBJ1-2, with TRBD1 as a possible D gene (5 bases). The V gene's germline CDR1 is SNHLY and CDR2 FYNNEI. V was clipped by 4 bases and J by 4 bases, with 13 bases between them. CDR3 length: 14 residues. CDR3 coding DNA: TGTGCCAGCAGTGGGCAGCAGGGCGTCTATGGCTACACCTTC. This gives the protein CASSGQQGVYGYTF.

This clone was counted between two and nine times. The chain couples TRBV5-6 to TRBJ2-3; 9 nucleotides agree with TRBD2. The trim removed 2 bases at V and 4 bases at J, leaving 8 bases unmatched. There are 16 residues in the CDR3. CDR1 is SGHDT and CDR2 is YYEEEE in the germline V gene. CDR3 protein: CASSFRRRGGPDTQYF. DNA of the CDR3: TGTGCCAGCAGCTTCAGGCGGCGGGGGGGCCCAGATACGCAGTATTTT.

The chain employs TRBV6-1 and TRBJ2-6; D may be TRBD2 (6 bases). The CDR3 consists of 16 residues. Trimming removed 2 bases at V and 1 base at J, with 9 bases between. The germline CDR1 and CDR2 sequences are MNHNS and SASEGT. CDR3 in DNA: TGTGCCAGCAGTGAACTCGGGGGTTCTGGGGCCAACGTCCTGACTTTC. This gives the protein CASSELGGSGANVLTF.

V and J are TRBV2 and TRBJ2-7, with unresolved D. V was cut by 2 bases and J by 7 bases, with 27 bases left in between. Germline V lookup: CDR1 SNHLY, CDR2 FYNNEI. The CDR3 is 18 amino acids. The CDR3 region is CASSESGLRRPPEWEQYV. The CDR3 coding sequence is TGTGCCAGCAGTGAATCGGGTCTGCGGCGGCCTCCAGAATGGGAGCAGTACGTC.

The rearrangement uses TRBV12-5 and TRBJ1-2; TRBD1 aligns across 7 bases. Unmatched junction bases numbered 2, after V lost 2 bases and J lost 8 bases. The germline V gene has CDR1 LGHNT and CDR2 FRNRAP. The CDR3 loop spans 12 amino acids. CDR3 sequence: CASGLPGGGYTF. In nucleotides, the CDR3 is TGTGCTAGTGGTTTGCCAGGGGGAGGCTACACCTTC.

This chain links TRBV5-1 with TRBJ2-3, with 11 bases lining up with TRBD2. The ends lost 6 bases at V and 4 bases at J; junction bases unmatched: 7. The CDR3 is 15 amino acids. Germline V gene lookup returns CDR1 SGHRS and CDR2 YFSETQ. Here the CDR3 reads CASNPGLAVPDTQYF. CDR3 nucleotides: TGCGCCAGCAATCCGGGACTAGCGGTCCCAGATACGCAGTATTTT.

The CDR3 here is CSARAKRGAFF. The CDR3, as DNA: TGCAGTGCTAGAGCAAAAAGGGGAGCTTTCTTT. The chain joins TRBV20-1 to TRBJ1-1; D may be TRBD1 (5 bases). The CDR3 extends over 11 amino acids. Trimming took off 1 base at V and 10 bases at J, with 10 bases between the two ends. Germline CDR1 is DFQATT and CDR2 is SNEGSKA (reference sequence).

This clone was seen only a few times. V gene TRBV7-2 combines with J gene TRBJ2-1; TRBD2 agrees at 9 bases. Germline V gene data show CDR1 as SGHTA and CDR2 as FQGNSA. The junction had 11 bases not matched to a gene; V was cut back by 5 bases and J by 12 bases. CDR3 size: 14 residues. The CDR3 DNA reads TGTGCCAGCAGCATTGGGACTAGCTGGGTACGGCAGTTCTTC. Protein product: CASSIGTSWVRQFF.

Ten or more counts support this clone. The chain combines TRBV5-1 with TRBJ2-5; D is possibly TRBD1 (5 bases). This CDR3 contains 15 residues. V lost 0 bases and J 2 bases, leaving 11 bases between the germline ends. Germline lookup yields CDR1 SGHRS and CDR2 YFSETQ. The CDR3 spells CASSLEGHGQETQYF. CDR3 nucleotides: TGCGCCAGCAGCTTGGAAGGACACGGACAAGAGACCCAGTACTTC.

The rearrangement links TRBV6-1 to TRBJ1-6, with D unclear. CDR1 and CDR2 (germline): MNHNS, SASEGT. V was shortened by 0 bases and J by 9 bases, with 6 bases between the two germline ends. The CDR3 spans 13 residues. Written as DNA, the CDR3 is TGTGCCAGCAGTGAAGCATCGGTTTCACCCCTCCACTTT. This gives the protein CASSEASVSPLHF.

The chain links TRBV28 to TRBJ2-3; TRBD1 matches 7 bases. The CDR3 sequence is 14 residues long. From germline, CDR1 is MDHEN and CDR2 SYDVKM. With V trimmed by 7 bases and J by 4 bases, 8 bases remained unmatched. The CDR3 DNA reads TGTGCCAGCACCCGGCCGGGACAGCCAGATACGCAGTATTTT. Protein product: CASTRPGQPDTQYF. Filled out from reference TRBV28 and TRBJ2-3, the complete variable domain reads DVKVTQSSRYLVKRTGEKVFLECVQDMDHENMFWYRQDPGLGLRLIYFSYDVKMKEKGDIPEGYSVSREKKERFSLILESASTNQTSMYLCASTRPGQPDTQYFGPGTRLTVL.

The chain joins TRBV6-5 to TRBJ1-4, with 8 positions matching TRBD1. The CDR3 runs to 14 residues. Germline trimming cut 5 bases from V and 8 bases from J; bases unmatched to any gene: 7. Germline-derived CDR1 and CDR2 are MNHEY and SVGAGI. CDR3 nucleotides: TGTGCCAGCAGTCCGACAGGGGACGGCGAAAAACTGTTTTTT. Its translation: CASSPTGDGEKLFF.

This clone showed up just a few times. The chain is built from TRBV19 and TRBJ1-3; 8 nucleotides match TRBD1. Germline V gene sequence: CDR1 LNHDA, CDR2 SQIVND (reference sequence). This CDR3 is built from 17 residues. V was pared by 6 bases and J by 3 bases, with 13 bases of the junction left unmatched. CDR3 sequence reads: CASRPTRQGAYGNTIYF. CDR3 DNA sequence: TGTGCCAGTAGACCAACCCGTCAGGGGGCTTATGGAAACACCATATATTTT.

This clone is a singleton in its sample. The V and J genes are TRBV6-5 and TRBJ1-4; 7 nucleotides match TRBD1. The V segment lost 4 bases and the J segment 7 bases; nucleotides outside the gene matches: 12. CDR3 length: 16 amino acids. Looked up from germline, CDR1 is MNHEY and CDR2 is SVGAGI. The CDR3 DNA sequence: TGTGCCAGCAGTTCCCAACGACAGGGCCTAGTTGAAAAACTGTTTTTT. Its translation: CASSSQRQGLVEKLFF.

V and J are TRBV19 and TRBJ1-5; D perhaps matches TRBD1 (6 bases). Germline assignment: CDR1 LNHDA and CDR2 SQIVND (reference sequence). The CDR3 sequence is 16 residues long. Trimming left V 5 bases short and J 12 bases short, with 26 bases between. The CDR3 reads CASSPRRGQGGQGQHF. In DNA, the CDR3 is TGTGCCAGTAGTCCCCGACGGGGACAAGGAGGTCAGGGCCAGCATTTT.

The chain uses TRBV14 and TRBJ1-3; D gene uncertain. CDR3 length: 16 residues. Germline V gene lookup returns CDR1 SGHDN and CDR2 FVKESK. Trimming cost V 1 base and J 4 bases, with 14 bases left between them. The CDR3 is CASSQVGGYGGNTIYF. Written as DNA, the CDR3 is TGTGCCAGCAGCCAAGTGGGAGGTTACGGCGGAAACACCATATATTTT.

This clone was counted a single time. In DNA, the CDR3 is TGTGCCAGCTCACGACCAACGGGAGGACAGGGGGAGAATGGCTACACCTTC. Translation: CASSRPTGGQGENGYTF. The rearrangement joins TRBV18 to TRBJ1-2, with 10 bases fitting TRBD1. J was trimmed by 6 bases and V by 4 bases; bases with no gene match: 14. The CDR3 has 17 residues. The germline V gene has CDR1 KGHSH and CDR2 LQKENI.